Shown below are 28 T cell receptor beta chains from a single sample sequenced in a study of T-cell reconstitution after alpha-beta-depleted transplantation in children. A TCRbeta library incorporating unique molecular identifiers was prepared. TCRdb used MiXCR to reprocess the PCR reads, holding one entry per CDR3 protein. This table has about a million distinct CDR3 sequences, around 30% appearing once. The sample was PBMCs, mostly from graft donor cells, taken 360 days after TCRalphabeta/CD19-depleted stem cell transplant. Every receptor here comes from a boy in the first two years of life who had a stem cell transplant for SCID, so the T cells may come from the graft donor.

The J gene is TRBJ2-3, the V gene TRBV7-2, with D maybe TRBD2 (6 bases). V lost 5 bases and J lost 2, with 20 bases in between. The CDR3 spans 17 residues. Germline assignment: CDR1 SGHTA and CDR2 FQGNSA. The CDR3 region is CASSPGLRGYFTDTQYF. CDR3 bases: TGTGCCAGCAGCCCGGGACTCCGCGGGTACTTCACAGATACGCAGTATTTT.

V and J are TRBV30 and TRBJ1-1; possibly TRBD1 for D (5 bases). V dropped 8 bases and J dropped 0 bases, with 13 bases sitting between them. The CDR3 has 13 amino acids. Germline V gene sequence: CDR1 GTSNPN, CDR2 SVGIG (reference sequence). In DNA form, the CDR3 reads TGTGCCACCGAGGTGACAGTGAACACTGAAGCTTTCTTT. This encodes CATEVTVNTEAFF.

V and J are TRBV28 and TRBJ1-3; D unresolved. The CDR3 sequence is 12 residues long. Deletions cut 6 bases from V and 4 bases from J, with 7 bases between. Germline-derived CDR1 and CDR2 are MDHEN and SYDVKM. CDR3 DNA sequence: TGTGCCAGCAGCATAAACGGAAACACCATATATTTT. It translates to CASSINGNTIYF.

This clonotype was counted many times. The chain carries TRBV10-3 and TRBJ2-2; possible D gene TRBD1, 6 bases. Trimming left V 6 bases short and J 3 bases short, with 17 bases between. This CDR3 has 16 residues. Germline loops: CDR1 ENHRY, CDR2 SYGVKD. CDR3 in DNA: TGTGCCATCAGCCGTCCCAGGGGTGATCACACCGGGGAGCTGTTTTTT. It yields the protein CAISRPRGDHTGELFF.

This clonotype turned up a few times. The chain joins TRBV5-1 to TRBJ1-1; the match to TRBD1 covers 8 bases. Germline V gene lookup returns CDR1 SGHRS and CDR2 YFSETQ. This CDR3 comprises 16 residues. The V and J ends lost 1 base and 1 base, in that order; junction bases with no gene match: 6. CDR3 in DNA: TGCGCCAGCAGCTTGTGGGACAGGACCCCGAACACTGAAGCTTTCTTT. Its protein is CASSLWDRTPNTEAFF.

This clonotype has a handful of counts. J is TRBJ2-3 and V is TRBV7-9, with D hard to call. Trimming took off 4 bases at V and 2 bases at J, with 13 bases between the two ends. CDR1 SEHNR and CDR2 FQNEAQ come from the germline V gene (reference sequence). This CDR3 has 15 amino acids. Written as DNA, the CDR3 is TGTGCCAGCAGCTATCGGACGGATTACACAGATACGCAGTATTTT. It yields the protein CASSYRTDYTDTQYF. Variable domain in full (rest from reference TRBV7-9 and TRBJ2-3): DTGVSQNPRHKITKRGQNVTFRCDPISEHNRLYWYRQTLGQGPEFLTYFQNEAQLEKSRLLSDRFSAERPKGSFSTLEIQRTEQGDSAMYLCASSYRTDYTDTQYFGPGTRLTVL.

This chain links TRBV3-1 with TRBJ2-2, with D perhaps matching TRBD1 (5 bases). The V end was cut by 4 bases, the J end by 5 bases, with 11 bases between. The CDR3 has 14 amino acids. Germline lookup yields CDR1 LGHDT and CDR2 YNNKEL (reference sequence). The CDR3 is CASSLTATTGELFF. The CDR3 DNA is TGTGCCAGCAGCCTGACAGCCACAACCGGGGAGCTGTTTTTT.

CDR3 coding DNA: TGTGCCAGCAGCGCTGGACTAGCGGGGGGCCAAGAGACCCAGTACTTC. Translating gives CASSAGLAGGQETQYF. The chain employs TRBV9 and TRBJ2-5, with 14 bases lining up with TRBD2. Germline values: CDR1 SGDLS, CDR2 YYNGEE. The CDR3 covers 16 residues. V lost 3 bases, J lost 1 base, and 2 bases stayed unmatched.

The chain carries TRBV5-1 and TRBJ2-7; D not certain. The CDR3 has 16 residues. Trimming took off 4 bases at V and 0 bases at J, with 17 bases between the two ends. The germline V gene encodes CDR1 SGHRS and CDR2 YFSETQ. The CDR3 DNA sequence: TGCGCCAGCAGCCACCGCGTGAGCGAGCTCTCCTACGAGCAGTACTTC. Encoded protein: CASSHRVSELSYEQYF.

This clonotype was counted a few times. The rearrangement links TRBV6-1 to TRBJ2-1; tentative D call: TRBD2 (6 bases). CDR3 length equals 16 residues. V lost 2 bases and J 1 base, leaving 12 bases between the germline ends. The V gene's germline CDR1 is MNHNS and CDR2 SASEGT. CDR3: CASSERSGVSYNEQFF. Here the CDR3 DNA reads TGTGCCAGCAGTGAAAGGTCGGGGGTATCCTACAATGAGCAGTTCTTC.

The genes are TRBV6-5 and TRBJ1-1; 7 bases map to TRBD1. Unmatched junction bases numbered 7, after V lost 5 bases and J lost 4 bases. The CDR3 loop spans 14 amino acids. CDR1 and CDR2 (germline): MNHEY, SVGAGI. CDR3 sequence reads: CASSNRGKGTEAFF. The CDR3, as DNA: TGTGCCAGCAGTAACAGGGGAAAGGGCACTGAAGCTTTCTTT.

This rearrangement joins TRBV7-9 to TRBJ2-7; 7 nucleotides match TRBD1. Germline CDR1 SEHNR, CDR2 FQNEAQ (reference sequence). With 3 bases clipped from V and 1 base from J, the junction kept 6 bases outside the gene matches. This CDR3 is built from 15 residues. The chain's CDR3 is CASSFRQGLSYEQYF. In DNA, the CDR3 is TGTGCCAGCAGCTTTAGACAGGGCCTATCCTACGAGCAGTACTTC.

V gene TRBV5-1 combines with J gene TRBJ2-3; TRBD2 matches at 14 bases. CDR3 length: 16 amino acids. The V gene end was trimmed by 5 bases and the J gene end by 1 base; junction bases not matched to a gene: 3. Germline V gene data show CDR1 as SGHRS and CDR2 as YFSETQ. This CDR3 is CASRATSGGGTDTQYF. CDR3 nucleotide sequence: TGCGCCAGCAGAGCGACTAGCGGGGGGGGCACAGATACGCAGTATTTT.

This chain uses TRBV6-1 with TRBJ1-1; D is possibly TRBD1 (6 bases). This CDR3 has 17 amino acids. V was trimmed by 6 bases and J by 0 bases, leaving 20 bases between them. Germline assignment: CDR1 MNHNS and CDR2 SASEGT. The CDR3 DNA follows: TGTGCCAGCAGACGACAGGCCGAGGGGAGGATGAACACTGAAGCTTTCTTT. Its protein is CASRRQAEGRMNTEAFF.

This clonotype was counted at least ten times. The V and J genes are TRBV7-2 and TRBJ2-2; D gene unclear. Between the trimmed V and J ends, which lost 1 base and 6 bases, there was a span of 12 bases. The CDR3 spans 15 residues. Germline CDR1 reads SGHTA; CDR2 reads FQGNSA. The CDR3 DNA follows: TGTGCCAGCAGCTTAGTAATACGTACCCCCGGGGAGCTGTTTTTT. Protein product: CASSLVIRTPGELFF.

This clonotype occurred many times. This sequence joins TRBV2 and TRBJ2-3; D unresolved. Trimming left V 4 bases short and J 2 bases short, with 4 bases between. Germline-derived CDR1 and CDR2 are SNHLY and FYNNEI. The length of the CDR3 is 12 residues. CDR3 in DNA: TGTGCCAGCAGTGGCCCCACAGATACGCAGTATTTT. Translating gives CASSGPTDTQYF.

The chain links TRBV12-3 or TRBV12-4 to TRBJ2-3, with D perhaps being TRBD1 or TRBD2 (5 bases each). Trimming left V 8 bases short and J 0 bases short, with 12 bases between. The CDR3 runs 14 residues. The CDR3 sequence: CASRGLTSTDTQYF. DNA of the CDR3: TGTGCCAGCCGGGGCCTCACTAGCACAGATACGCAGTATTTT.

This chain connects TRBV29-1 to TRBJ2-5; D is undetermined. The CDR3 consists of 13 residues. V gave up 4 bases and J gave up 2 bases, with 11 bases separating them. Germline V gives CDR1 SQVTM, CDR2 ANQGSEA. The chain's CDR3 is CSVVVSDQETQYF. The CDR3 DNA sequence: TGCAGCGTTGTAGTCAGTGATCAAGAGACCCAGTACTTC.

The chain carries TRBV20-1 and TRBJ1-1, with D tentatively TRBD1 (5 bases). Germline V gene sequence: CDR1 DFQATT, CDR2 SNEGSKA (reference sequence). This CDR3 is built from 14 residues. V lost 4 bases and J lost 11, with 23 bases in between. Here the CDR3 reads CSATSRRGGETAFF. Written as DNA, the CDR3 is TGCAGTGCTACATCGCGGAGGGGAGGGGAAACTGCTTTCTTT.

As to this clonotype: Compared with germline, one end of the junction differs, possibly owing to a read error. The rearrangement joins TRBV7-9 to TRBJ2-5; D may correspond to TRBD1 or TRBD2 (5 bases each). The CDR3 is 17 amino acids. CDR1 and CDR2 (germline): SEHNR, FQNEAQ (reference sequence). CDR3 protein: CAISLVNVGTVQETQYF. CDR3 DNA: TGTGCCATCAGCTTAGTCAACGTCGGGACGGTACAAGAGACCCAGTACTTC. The full variable domain, rest sourced from reference TRBV7-9 and TRBJ2-5, is DTGVSQNPRHKITKRGQNVTFRCDPISEHNRLYWYRQTLGQGPEFLTYFQNEAQLEKSRLLSDRFSAERPKGSFSTLEIQRTEQGDSAMYLCAISLVNVGTVQETQYFGPGTRLLVL.

This clonotype was found a few times. The genes are TRBV7-2 and TRBJ2-3; D not certain. The CDR3 is 15 amino acids. CDR1 is SGHTA and CDR2 is FQGNSA in the germline V gene. The V end was cut by 1 base, the J end by 3 bases, with 11 bases between. The CDR3: CASSLGGEGTDTQYF. The DNA of the CDR3 is TGTGCCAGCAGCTTAGGAGGAGAAGGGACAGATACGCAGTATTTT.

A few counts support this clonotype. This chain uses TRBV20-1 with TRBJ2-3; a weak D match, TRBD2 (5 bases). The CDR3 covers 14 residues. The V gene lost 2 bases and the J gene lost 0 bases, with 9 bases spanning the gap. Germline CDR1 and CDR2: DFQATT and SNEGSKA (reference sequence). The CDR3 loop reads CSARTGVSTDTQYF. The CDR3 DNA follows: TGCAGTGCTAGAACCGGGGTTAGCACAGATACGCAGTATTTT.

V is TRBV18 and J is TRBJ1-2; D gene unclear. The V end lost 4 bases, the J end lost 5 bases, and 14 bases lay between the germline ends. Germline V CDR1 and CDR2: KGHSH, LQKENI. The CDR3 runs to 14 residues. The CDR3 DNA reads as TGTGCCAGCTCACGGTCGGACGCGCCATATGGCTACACCTTC. Its translation: CASSRSDAPYGYTF. Combining the CDR3 with reference TRBV18 and TRBJ1-2 gives the whole variable domain NAGVMQNPRHLVRRRGQEARLRCSPMKGHSHVYWYRQLPEEGLKFMVYLQKENIIDESGMPKERFSAEFPKEGPSILRIQQVVRGDSAAYFCASSRSDAPYGYTFGSGTRLTVV.

The chain employs TRBV11-2 and TRBJ2-1; TRBD2 is a possible D gene (5 bases). From germline, CDR1 is SGHAT and CDR2 FQNNGV. This CDR3 comprises 16 residues. The V gene lost 0 bases and the J gene lost 1 base, with 10 bases spanning the gap. CDR3 sequence: CASSLEVLASYNEQFF. DNA of the CDR3: TGTGCCAGCAGCTTAGAGGTCCTAGCTTCCTACAATGAGCAGTTCTTC. Full variable domain (missing parts from reference TRBV11-2 and TRBJ2-1): EAGVAQSPRYKIIEKRQSVAFWCNPISGHATLYWYQQILGQGPKLLIQFQNNGVVDDSQLPKDRFSAERLKGVDSTLKIQPAKLEDSAVYLCASSLEVLASYNEQFFGPGTRLTVL.

This chain links TRBV9 with TRBJ1-1, with D hard to call. Germline CDR1 SGDLS, CDR2 YYNGEE. The CDR3 has 15 residues. The V end lost 4 bases, the J end lost 1 base, and 14 bases lay between the germline ends. The CDR3 bases are TGTGCCAGCAGCTCCTCCGGGGTTACGAACACTGAAGCTTTCTTT. Its protein product is CASSSSGVTNTEAFF.

The gene calls are TRBV5-5 and TRBJ2-3; D call uncertain. This CDR3 is built from 14 residues. Trimming cost V 2 bases and J 2 bases, with 9 bases left between them. Germline lookup yields CDR1 SGHKS and CDR2 YYEKEE (reference sequence). In DNA, the CDR3 is TGTGCCAGCAGCTTACAACGGCCCACAGATACGCAGTATTTT. It yields the protein CASSLQRPTDTQYF.

This clonotype was detected a few times. J is TRBJ2-1 and V is TRBV6-5; D perhaps matches TRBD2 (6 bases). The CDR3 covers 16 residues. Deletions cut 2 bases from V and 4 bases from J, with 15 bases between. Per the germline V gene, CDR1 is MNHEY and CDR2 is SVGAGI. CDR3 nucleotide sequence: TGTGCCAGCAGTTACAAGCGGGCTCCCCCTTACAATGAGCAGTTCTTC. This codes for CASSYKRAPPYNEQFF.

This clonotype was recorded once. The rearrangement links TRBV6-1 to TRBJ2-3; 9 nucleotides match TRBD1. Germline V gives CDR1 MNHNS, CDR2 SASEGT. CDR3 length: 14 residues. After removal of 6 bases from V and 2 bases from J, the junction contained 3 bases not matched to a gene. CDR3 loop: CASRWDRVTDTQYF. The CDR3 DNA sequence: TGTGCCAGCAGATGGGACAGGGTCACAGATACGCAGTATTTT.